This T cell receptor (beta chain) was sequenced for a study of somatic mutations in cytotoxic T cells in rheumatoid arthritis. In the original processing: Large patient CD8+ clones, those above 1%, rarely matched published virus-specific TCRB sequences. Only in-frame clones appear in the TCRdb table, and some are missing; sequencing was by immunoSEQ multiplex PCR. For V, J and clone size, that table is used; D and trimming come from the DNA. This sample has roughly 10,000 clones, with over 75% found just once. To note about this clone: What it binds is unknown.

The CDR3 extends over 15 amino acids. Germline loops: CDR1 KGHSH, CDR2 LQKENI. J was trimmed by 2 bases and V by 5 bases; bases with no gene match: 7. Study-wide results and caveats: Patients with rheumatoid arthritis did not differ significantly from age-matched healthy controls in CD8+ T-cell clonality. Which antigens the expanded CD8+ clones targeted was unknown.

This sequence was found in a woman under 30 with rheumatoid arthritis. This chain joins TRBV18 and TRBJ2-7, with 9 bases fitting TRBD1. The specimen sequenced was CD4+ T cells sorted from blood. DNA for the CDR3: TGTGCCAGCTCATCTCAACAGGGGGCCCCCTACGAGCAGTACTTC. Its protein is CASSSQQGAPYEQYF. The full variable domain, its missing parts supplied by reference TRBV18 and TRBJ2-7, is NAGVMQNPRHLVRRRGQEARLRCSPMKGHSHVYWYRQLPEEGLKFMVYLQKENIIDESGMPKERFSAEFPKEGPSILRIQQVVRGDSAAYFCASSSQQGAPYEQYFGPGTRLTVT.